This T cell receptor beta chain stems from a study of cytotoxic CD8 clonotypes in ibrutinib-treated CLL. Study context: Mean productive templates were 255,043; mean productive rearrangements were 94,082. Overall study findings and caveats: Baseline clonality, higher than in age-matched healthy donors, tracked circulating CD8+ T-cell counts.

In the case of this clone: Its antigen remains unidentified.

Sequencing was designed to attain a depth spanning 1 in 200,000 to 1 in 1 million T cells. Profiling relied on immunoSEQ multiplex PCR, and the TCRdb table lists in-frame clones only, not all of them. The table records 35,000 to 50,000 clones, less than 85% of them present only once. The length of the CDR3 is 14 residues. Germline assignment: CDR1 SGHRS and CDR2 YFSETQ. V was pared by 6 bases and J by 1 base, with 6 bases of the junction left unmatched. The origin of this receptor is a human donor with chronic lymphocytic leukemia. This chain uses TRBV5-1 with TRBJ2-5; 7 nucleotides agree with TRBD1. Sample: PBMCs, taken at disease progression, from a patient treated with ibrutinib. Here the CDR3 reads CASTIQGLQETQYF. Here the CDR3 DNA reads TGCGCCAGCACAATACAGGGGCTCCAAGAGACCCAGTACTTC.